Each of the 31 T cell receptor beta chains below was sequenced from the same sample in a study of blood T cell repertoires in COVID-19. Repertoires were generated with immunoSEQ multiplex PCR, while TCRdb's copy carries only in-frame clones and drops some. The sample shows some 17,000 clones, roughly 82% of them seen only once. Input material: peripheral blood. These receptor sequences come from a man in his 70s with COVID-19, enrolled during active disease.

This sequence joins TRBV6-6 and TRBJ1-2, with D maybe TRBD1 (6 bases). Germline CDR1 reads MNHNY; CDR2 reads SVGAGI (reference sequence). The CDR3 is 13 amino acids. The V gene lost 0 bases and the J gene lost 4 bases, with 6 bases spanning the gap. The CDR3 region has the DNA TGTGCCAGCAGTTACTCGGGGGCCTATGGCTACACCTTC. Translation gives CASSYSGAYGYTF.

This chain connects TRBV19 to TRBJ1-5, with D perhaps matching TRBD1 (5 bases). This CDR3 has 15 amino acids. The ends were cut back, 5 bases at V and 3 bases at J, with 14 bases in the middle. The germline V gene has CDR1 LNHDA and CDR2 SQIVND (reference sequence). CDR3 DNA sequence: TGTGCCAGTAGTCACGGAGGAGGGGTCAATCAGCCCCAGCATTTT. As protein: CASSHGGGVNQPQHF.

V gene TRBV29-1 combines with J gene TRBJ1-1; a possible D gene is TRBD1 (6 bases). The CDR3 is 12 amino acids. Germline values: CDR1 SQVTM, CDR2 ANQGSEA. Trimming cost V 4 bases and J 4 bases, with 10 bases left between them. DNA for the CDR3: TGCAGCGTTGGATTAGGGGGCACTGAAGCTTTCTTT. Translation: CSVGLGGTEAFF. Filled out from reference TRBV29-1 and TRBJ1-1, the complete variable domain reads SAVISQKPSRDICQRGTSLTIQCQVDSQVTMMFWYRQQPGQSLTLIATANQGSEATYESGFVIDKFPISRPNLTFSTLTVSNMSPEDSSIYLCSVGLGGTEAFFGQGTRLTVV.

Here the CDR3 DNA reads TGTGCCAGCACCAGGAGGGAGGACACTGAAGCTTTCTTT. This translates into CASTRREDTEAFF. The V gene is TRBV7-8, the J gene TRBJ1-1; the D is unclear. The CDR3 extends over 13 amino acids. Germline CDR1 is SGHVS and CDR2 is FQNEAQ. V was cut by 7 bases and J by 3 bases, with 12 bases left in between.

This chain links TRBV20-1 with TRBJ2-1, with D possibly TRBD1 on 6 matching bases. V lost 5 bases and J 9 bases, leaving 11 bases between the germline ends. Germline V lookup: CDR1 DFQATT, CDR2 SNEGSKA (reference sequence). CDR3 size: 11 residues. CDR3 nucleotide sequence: TGCAGTGCTGATACAGGGATTGAGCAGTTCTTC. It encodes CSADTGIEQFF.

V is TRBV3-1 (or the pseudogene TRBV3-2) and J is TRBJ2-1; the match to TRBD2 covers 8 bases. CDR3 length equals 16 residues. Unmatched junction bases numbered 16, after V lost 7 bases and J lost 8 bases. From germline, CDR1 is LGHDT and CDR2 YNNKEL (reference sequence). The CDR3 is CASKKSGSHRFYEQFF. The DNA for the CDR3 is TGTGCCAGCAAAAAGAGCGGGAGCCACCGATTCTATGAGCAGTTCTTC.

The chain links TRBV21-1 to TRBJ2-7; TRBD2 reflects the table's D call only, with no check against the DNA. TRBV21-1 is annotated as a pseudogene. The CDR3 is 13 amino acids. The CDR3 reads CASSPGSSYEQYF. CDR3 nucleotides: TGTGCCAGCAGCCCGGGTAGCTCCTACGAGCAGTACTTC.

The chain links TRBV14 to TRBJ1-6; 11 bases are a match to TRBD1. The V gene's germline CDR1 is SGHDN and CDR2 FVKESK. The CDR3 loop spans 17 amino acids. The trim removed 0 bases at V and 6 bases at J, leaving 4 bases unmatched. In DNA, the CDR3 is TGTGCCAGCAGCCAAGATTTTGGGACAGGGGGTAATTCACCCCTCCACTTT. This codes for CASSQDFGTGGNSPLHF.

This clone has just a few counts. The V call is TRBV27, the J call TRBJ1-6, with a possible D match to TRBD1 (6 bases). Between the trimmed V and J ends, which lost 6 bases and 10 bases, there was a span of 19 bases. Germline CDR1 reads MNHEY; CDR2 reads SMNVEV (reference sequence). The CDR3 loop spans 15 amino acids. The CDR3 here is CASRSDRIGMSPLHF. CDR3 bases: TGTGCCAGCAGAAGCGACAGGATCGGTATGTCACCCCTCCACTTT.

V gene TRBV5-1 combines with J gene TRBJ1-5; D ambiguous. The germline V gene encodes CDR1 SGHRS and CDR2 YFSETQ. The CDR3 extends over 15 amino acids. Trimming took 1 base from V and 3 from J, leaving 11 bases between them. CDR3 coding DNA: TGCGCCAGCAGCTTGAGTGGGCTGATCAATCAGCCCCAGCATTTT. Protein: CASSLSGLINQPQHF.

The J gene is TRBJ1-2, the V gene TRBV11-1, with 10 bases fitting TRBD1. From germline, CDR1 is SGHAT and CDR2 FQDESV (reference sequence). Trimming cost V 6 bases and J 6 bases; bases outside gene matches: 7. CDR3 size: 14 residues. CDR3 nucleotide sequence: TGTGCCAGCAGAAACCCGGGACAGGGGAATGGCTACACCTTC. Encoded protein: CASRNPGQGNGYTF. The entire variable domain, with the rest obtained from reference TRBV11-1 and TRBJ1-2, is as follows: EAEVAQSPRYKITEKSQAVAFWCDPISGHATLYWYRQILGQGPELLVQFQDESVVDDSQLPKDRFSAERLKGVDSTLKIQPAELGDSAMYLCASRNPGQGNGYTFGSGTRLTVV.

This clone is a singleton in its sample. The CDR3 loop is CASRAGTSGPETQYF. The CDR3 DNA reads TGCGCCAGCAGGGCCGGGACTAGCGGGCCGGAGACCCAGTACTTC. This rearrangement joins TRBV10-2 to TRBJ2-5; 12 bases match TRBD2. This CDR3 has 15 residues. Germline trimming cut 6 bases from V and 5 bases from J; bases unmatched to any gene: 7. Germline CDR1 reads WSHSY; CDR2 reads SAAADI.

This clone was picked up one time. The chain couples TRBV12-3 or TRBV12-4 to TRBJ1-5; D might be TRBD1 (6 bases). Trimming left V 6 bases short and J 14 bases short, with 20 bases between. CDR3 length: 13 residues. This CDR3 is CASSHTGTGVKHF. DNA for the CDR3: TGTGCCAGCAGCCATACAGGGACCGGGGTTAAGCATTTT.

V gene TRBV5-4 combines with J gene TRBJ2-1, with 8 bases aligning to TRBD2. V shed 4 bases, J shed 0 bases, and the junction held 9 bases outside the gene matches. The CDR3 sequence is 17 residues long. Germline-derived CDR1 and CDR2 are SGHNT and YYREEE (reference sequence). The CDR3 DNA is TGTGCCAGCAGCCTTGGATTTCTAGCGGGCTCCTACAATGAGCAGTTCTTC. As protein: CASSLGFLAGSYNEQFF. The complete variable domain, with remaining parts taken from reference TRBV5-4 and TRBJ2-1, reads ETGVTQSPTHLIKTRGQQVTLRCSSQSGHNTVSWYQQALGQGPQFIFQYYREEENGRGNFPPRFSGLQFPNYSSELNVNALELDDSALYLCASSLGFLAGSYNEQFFGPGTRLTVL.

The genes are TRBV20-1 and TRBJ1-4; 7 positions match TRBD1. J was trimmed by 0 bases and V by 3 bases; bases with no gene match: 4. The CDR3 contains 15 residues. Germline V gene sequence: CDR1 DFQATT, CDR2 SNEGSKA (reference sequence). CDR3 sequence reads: CSASGQAATNEKLFF. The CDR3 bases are TGCAGTGCTAGTGGACAGGCAGCAACTAATGAAAAACTGTTTTTT.

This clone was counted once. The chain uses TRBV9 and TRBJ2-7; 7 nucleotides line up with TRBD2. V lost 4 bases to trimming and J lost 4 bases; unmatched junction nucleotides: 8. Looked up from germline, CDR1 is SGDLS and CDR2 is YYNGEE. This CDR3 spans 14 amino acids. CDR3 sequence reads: CASSLTGTTYEQYF. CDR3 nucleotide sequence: TGTGCCAGCAGCCTTACCGGGACTACATACGAGCAGTACTTC.

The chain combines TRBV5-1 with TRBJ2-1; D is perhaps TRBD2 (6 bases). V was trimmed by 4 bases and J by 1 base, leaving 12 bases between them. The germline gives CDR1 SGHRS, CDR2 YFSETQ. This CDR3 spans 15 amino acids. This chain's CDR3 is CASSTDGRSYNEQFF. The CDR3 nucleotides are TGCGCCAGCAGCACAGACGGGAGATCCTACAATGAGCAGTTCTTC.

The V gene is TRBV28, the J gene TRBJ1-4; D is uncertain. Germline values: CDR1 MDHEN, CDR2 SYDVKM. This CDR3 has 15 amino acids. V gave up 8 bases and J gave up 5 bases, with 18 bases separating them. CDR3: CASRRFMNQNEKLFF. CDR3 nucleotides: TGTGCCAGCCGGAGGTTTATGAATCAGAATGAAAAACTGTTTTTT. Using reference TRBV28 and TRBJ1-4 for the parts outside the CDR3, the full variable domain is DVKVTQSSRYLVKRTGEKVFLECVQDMDHENMFWYRQDPGLGLRLIYFSYDVKMKEKGDIPEGYSVSREKKERFSLILESASTNQTSMYLCASRRFMNQNEKLFFGSGTQLSVL.

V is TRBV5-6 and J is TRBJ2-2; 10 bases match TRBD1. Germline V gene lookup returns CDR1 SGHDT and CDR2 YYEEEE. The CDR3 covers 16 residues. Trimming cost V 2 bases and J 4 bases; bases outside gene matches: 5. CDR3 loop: CASSLGDRGLTGELFF. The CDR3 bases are TGTGCCAGCAGCTTAGGTGACAGGGGGCTCACCGGGGAGCTGTTTTTT.

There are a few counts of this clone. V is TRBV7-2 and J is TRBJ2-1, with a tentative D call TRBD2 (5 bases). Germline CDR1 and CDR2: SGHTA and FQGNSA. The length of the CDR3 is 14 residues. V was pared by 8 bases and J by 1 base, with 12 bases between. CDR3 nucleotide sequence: TGTGCCAGCCTCGGAGGTACGTCCTACAATGAGCAGTTCTTC. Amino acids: CASLGGTSYNEQFF.

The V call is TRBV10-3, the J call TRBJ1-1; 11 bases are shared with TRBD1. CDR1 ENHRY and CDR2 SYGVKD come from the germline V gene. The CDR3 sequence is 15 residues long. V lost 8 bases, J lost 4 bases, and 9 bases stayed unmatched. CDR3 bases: TGTGCCATCGGGACAGGGGGGTTTCAAAGCACTGAAGCTTTCTTT. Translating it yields CAIGTGGFQSTEAFF.

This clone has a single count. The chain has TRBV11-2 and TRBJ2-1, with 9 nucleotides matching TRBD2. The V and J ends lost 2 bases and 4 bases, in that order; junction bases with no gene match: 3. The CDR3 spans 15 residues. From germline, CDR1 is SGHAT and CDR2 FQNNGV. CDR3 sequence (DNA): TGTGCCAGCAGCTTATGGGCGGGAGGGTACAATGAGCAGTTCTTC. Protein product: CASSLWAGGYNEQFF.

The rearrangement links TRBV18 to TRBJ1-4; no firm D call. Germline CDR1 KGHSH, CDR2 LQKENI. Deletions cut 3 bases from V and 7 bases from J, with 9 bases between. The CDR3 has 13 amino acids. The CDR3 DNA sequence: TGTGCCAGCTCACCGATCGGGAGTGAAAAACTGTTTTTT. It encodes CASSPIGSEKLFF.

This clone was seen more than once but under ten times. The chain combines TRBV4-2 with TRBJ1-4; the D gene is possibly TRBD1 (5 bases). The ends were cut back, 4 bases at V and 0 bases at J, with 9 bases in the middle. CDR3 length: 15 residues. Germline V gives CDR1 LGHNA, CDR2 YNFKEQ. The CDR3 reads CASSRGTATNEKLFF. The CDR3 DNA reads TGTGCCAGCAGCCGAGGGACTGCAACTAATGAAAAACTGTTTTTT.

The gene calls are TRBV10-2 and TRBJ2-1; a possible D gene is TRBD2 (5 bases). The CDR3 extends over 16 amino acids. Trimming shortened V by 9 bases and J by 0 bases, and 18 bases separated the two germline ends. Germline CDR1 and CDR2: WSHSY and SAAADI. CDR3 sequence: CASLPKLDTSYNEQFF. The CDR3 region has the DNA TGCGCCAGTCTGCCAAAACTAGACACCTCCTACAATGAGCAGTTCTTC.

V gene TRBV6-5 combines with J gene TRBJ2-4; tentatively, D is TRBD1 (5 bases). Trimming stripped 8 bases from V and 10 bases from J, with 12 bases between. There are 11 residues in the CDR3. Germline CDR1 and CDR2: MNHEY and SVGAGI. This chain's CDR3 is CASGDQGIQYF. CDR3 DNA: TGTGCCAGCGGAGATCAGGGAATTCAGTACTTC.

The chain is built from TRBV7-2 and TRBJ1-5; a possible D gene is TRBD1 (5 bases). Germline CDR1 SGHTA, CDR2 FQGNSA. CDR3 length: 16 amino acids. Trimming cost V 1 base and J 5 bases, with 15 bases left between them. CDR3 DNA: TGTGCCAGCAGCTTAGGAGATGCGGCAGGGTATCAGCCCCAGCATTTT. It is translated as CASSLGDAAGYQPQHF.

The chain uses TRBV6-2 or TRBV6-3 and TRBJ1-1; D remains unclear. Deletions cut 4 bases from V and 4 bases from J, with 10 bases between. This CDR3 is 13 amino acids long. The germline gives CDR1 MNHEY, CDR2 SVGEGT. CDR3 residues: CASSFRKSTEAFF. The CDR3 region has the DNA TGTGCCAGCAGTTTTCGCAAGAGCACTGAAGCTTTCTTT.

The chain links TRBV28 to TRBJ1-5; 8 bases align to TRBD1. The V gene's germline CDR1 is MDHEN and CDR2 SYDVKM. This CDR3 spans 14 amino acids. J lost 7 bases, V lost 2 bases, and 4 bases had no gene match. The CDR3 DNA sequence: TGTGCCAGCAGTTTACAGGGGGCTTGGCAGCCCCAGCATTTT. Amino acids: CASSLQGAWQPQHF.

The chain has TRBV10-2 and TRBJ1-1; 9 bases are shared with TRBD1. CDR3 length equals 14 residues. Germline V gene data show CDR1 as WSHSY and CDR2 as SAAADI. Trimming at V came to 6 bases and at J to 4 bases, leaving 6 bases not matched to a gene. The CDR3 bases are TGCGCCAGCAGGTCGGGACAGGGAACCACTGAAGCTTTCTTT. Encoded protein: CASRSGQGTTEAFF.

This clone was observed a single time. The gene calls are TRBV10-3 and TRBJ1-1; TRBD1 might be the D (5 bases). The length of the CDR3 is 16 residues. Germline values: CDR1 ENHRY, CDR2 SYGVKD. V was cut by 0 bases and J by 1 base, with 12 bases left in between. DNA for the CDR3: TGTGCCATCAGTGAGTCAAGGGGAGGAACGAACACTGAAGCTTTCTTT. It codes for CAISESRGGTNTEAFF.